These 18 T cell receptor beta chains originate from one sample sequenced in a study of cytomegalovirus exposure and HLA in healthy donors. The PCR used 60 Vbeta and 13 Jbeta primers. Using immunoSEQ multiplex PCR, the repertoire was profiled, and TCRdb retains in-frame clones only, with some absent. The profile shows around 130,000 clones, 80% of them singletons. The sample comprised PBMCs. Receptor source: a man younger than 40 in good health and CMV-seronegative.

This clone has only one observation. The chain is built from TRBV10-2 and TRBJ1-1; D is uncertain. Trimming cost V 7 bases and J 7 bases, with 16 bases left between them. The germline V gene encodes CDR1 WSHSY and CDR2 SAAADI. The CDR3 extends over 13 amino acids. CDR3 amino acids: CASTPLLGSEAFF. For the CDR3, the DNA is TGCGCCAGCACTCCCCTCTTAGGGAGTGAAGCTTTCTTT.

The V gene is TRBV15, the J gene TRBJ2-1; 7 nucleotides match TRBD1. CDR1 is LNHNV and CDR2 is YYDKDF in the germline V gene (reference sequence). The length of the CDR3 is 13 residues. V gave up 3 bases and J gave up 13 bases; unmatched junction bases: 9. DNA of the CDR3: TGTGCCACCAGCAGGGTTCGACAGGGAGATCAGTTCTTC. Amino acid sequence: CATSRVRQGDQFF. Full variable domain (missing parts from reference TRBV15 and TRBJ2-1): DAMVIQNPRYQVTQFGKPVTLSCSQTLNHNVMYWYQQKSSQAPKLLFHYYDKDFNNEADTPDNFQSRRPNTSFCFLDIRSPGLGDTAMYLCATSRVRQGDQFFGPGTRLTVL.

The chain is built from TRBV4-1 and TRBJ2-7; weak D call: TRBD1 (5 bases). Germline loops: CDR1 MGHRA, CDR2 YSYEKL. Trimming left V 0 bases short and J 2 bases short, with 20 bases between. The CDR3 contains 18 residues. For the CDR3, the DNA is TGCGCCAGCAGCCAAGATGAGGAAGGGGCGAATTCCCCCTACGAGCAGTACTTC. Protein sequence: CASSQDEEGANSPYEQYF.

This clone occurred a few times. The J gene is TRBJ1-1, the V gene TRBV6-1, with no clear D. The CDR3 totals 14 residues. The V end lost 0 bases, the J end lost 5 bases, and 10 bases lay between the germline ends. Per the germline V gene, CDR1 is MNHNS and CDR2 is SASEGT. CDR3 sequence reads: CASSEADYWTEAFF. In DNA, the CDR3 is TGTGCCAGCAGTGAAGCCGATTACTGGACTGAAGCTTTCTTT.

The V call is TRBV28, the J call TRBJ1-3; TRBD1 agrees at 7 bases. CDR1 and CDR2 from the germline V gene are MDHEN and SYDVKM. Trimming at V came to 3 bases and at J to 0 bases, leaving 5 bases not matched to a gene. There are 16 residues in the CDR3. The CDR3 sequence is CASSFSQGISGNTIYF. Written as DNA, the CDR3 is TGTGCCAGCAGTTTTTCACAGGGGATCTCTGGAAACACCATATATTTT.

V usage is TRBV29-1 and J usage is TRBJ2-5; D perhaps matches TRBD1 (5 bases). Looked up from germline, CDR1 is SQVTM and CDR2 is ANQGSEA. The CDR3 is made up of 14 amino acids. Trimming left V 6 bases short and J 4 bases short, with 18 bases between. CDR3 sequence reads: CSVLKLGQGETQYF. Written as DNA, the CDR3 is TGCAGCGTGTTGAAATTAGGCCAGGGAGAGACCCAGTACTTC.

This sequence joins TRBV5-4 and TRBJ2-1; 8 nucleotides agree with TRBD1. In germline, CDR1 is SGHNT, CDR2 YYREEE (reference sequence). With 4 bases clipped from V and 6 bases from J, the junction kept 6 bases outside the gene matches. The CDR3 covers 14 residues. The CDR3 region is CASSPQGAGNEQFF. The CDR3 DNA reads as TGTGCCAGCAGCCCCCAGGGGGCTGGCAATGAGCAGTTCTTC.

This chain joins TRBV27 and TRBJ1-4, with D unresolved. With 5 bases removed from V and 8 bases from J, the gap between germline ends came to 18 bases. The CDR3 has 15 amino acids. The germline V gene has CDR1 MNHEY and CDR2 SMNVEV (reference sequence). Here the CDR3 DNA reads TGTGCCAGCAGTCCCTCGGGAGGGTGGGAAGAAAAACTGTTTTTT. It translates to CASSPSGGWEEKLFF.

The chain uses TRBV11-2 and TRBJ1-5; D is possibly TRBD1 (6 bases). The CDR3 consists of 13 residues. Per the germline V gene, CDR1 is SGHAT and CDR2 is FQNNGV. For the CDR3, the DNA is TGTGCGAGCCGGGGCAGGGGTGATCAGCCCCAGCATTTT. Its translation is CASRGRGDQPQHF.

The chain has TRBV2 and TRBJ2-7; D perhaps matches TRBD1 (6 bases). The CDR3 has 14 residues. Trimming removed 6 bases at V and 2 bases at J, with 14 bases between. In germline, CDR1 is SNHLY, CDR2 FYNNEI. This CDR3 reads CASRQGSYPYEQYF. The CDR3 DNA reads TGTGCCAGCAGACAGGGCTCTTATCCCTACGAGCAGTACTTC.

The CDR3 sequence: CASSLYGTGVTDTQYF. CDR3 sequence (DNA): TGTGCCAGCAGTTTATACGGGACAGGGGTCACAGATACGCAGTATTTT. This chain joins TRBV27 and TRBJ2-3, with 10 bases fitting TRBD1. Germline CDR1 is MNHEY and CDR2 is SMNVEV (reference sequence). With V trimmed by 1 base and J by 2 bases, 3 bases remained unmatched. This CDR3 has 16 amino acids.

The chain uses TRBV6-1 and TRBJ1-2, with a weak D call TRBD1 (5 bases). From germline, CDR1 is MNHNS and CDR2 SASEGT. The V end was cut by 2 bases, the J end by 5 bases, with 9 bases between. The CDR3 spans 13 residues. This CDR3 is CASSETGVYGYTF. CDR3 nucleotides: TGTGCCAGCAGTGAAACAGGAGTGTATGGCTACACCTTC.

V usage is TRBV2 and J usage is TRBJ1-6; possible D gene TRBD1, 6 bases. Germline V gives CDR1 SNHLY, CDR2 FYNNEI. V shed 10 bases and J shed 7 bases, with 14 bases lying between them. CDR3 length: 13 residues. This CDR3 is CATRWDTNSPLHF. The CDR3 DNA sequence: TGTGCCACCAGGTGGGACACAAATTCACCCCTCCACTTT.

The genes are TRBV6-6 and TRBJ2-2, with D maybe TRBD1 (6 bases). Trimming stripped 7 bases from V and 5 bases from J, with 14 bases between. The CDR3 runs 14 residues. CDR1 is MNHNY and CDR2 is SVGAGI in the germline V gene (reference sequence). Here the CDR3 DNA reads TGTGCCAGCACTAAGGGGGTGTGGACCGGGGAGCTGTTTTTT. This sequence encodes CASTKGVWTGELFF.

This chain connects TRBV27 to TRBJ1-2; D uncertain. Germline lookup yields CDR1 MNHEY and CDR2 SMNVEV (reference sequence). The CDR3 consists of 13 residues. The V and J ends lost 3 bases and 2 bases respectively, with 7 bases between them. The CDR3, as DNA: TGTGCCAGCAGTTTTGAGGGCAACTATGGCTACACCTTC. Translation: CASSFEGNYGYTF.

The chain employs TRBV21-1 and TRBJ2-6; the table's D call, TRBD2, was not checked against the DNA. TRBV21-1 is shown as a pseudogene. The CDR3 contains 18 residues. CDR3 amino acids: CASSKDAREASGANVLTF. CDR3 coding DNA: TGTGCCAGCAGCAAAGACGCACGGGAGGCTTCTGGGGCCAACGTCCTGACTTTC.

This rearrangement joins TRBV10-2 to TRBJ2-1; 14 positions agree with TRBD2. The CDR3 consists of 13 residues. Per the germline V gene, CDR1 is WSHSY and CDR2 is SAAADI. V shed 9 bases and J 10 bases; nucleotides not matched to a gene: 5. CDR3: CASGLAGGWEQFF. The CDR3 bases are TGCGCCAGTGGACTAGCGGGGGGTTGGGAGCAGTTCTTC.

V is TRBV6-1 and J is TRBJ2-6; TRBD2 matches at 7 bases. Germline values: CDR1 MNHNS, CDR2 SASEGT. The CDR3 has 13 residues. The CDR3 region has the DNA TGTGCGGGGGGGGAGTCTGGGGCCAACGTCCTGACTTTC. Translated: CAGGESGANVLTF.